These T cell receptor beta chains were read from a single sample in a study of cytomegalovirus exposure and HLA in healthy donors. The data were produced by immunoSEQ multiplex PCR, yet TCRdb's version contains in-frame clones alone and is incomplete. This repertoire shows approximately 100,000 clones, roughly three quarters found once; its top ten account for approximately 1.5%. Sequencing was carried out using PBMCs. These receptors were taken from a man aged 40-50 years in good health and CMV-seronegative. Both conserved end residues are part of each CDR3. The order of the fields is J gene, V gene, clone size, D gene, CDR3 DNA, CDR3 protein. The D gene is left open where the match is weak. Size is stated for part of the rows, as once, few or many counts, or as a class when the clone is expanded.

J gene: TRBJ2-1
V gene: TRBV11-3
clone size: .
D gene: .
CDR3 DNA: TGTGCCAGCAGCTTATTCCTGAGCTCCTACAATGAGCAGTTCTTC
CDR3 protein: CASSLFLSSYNEQFF

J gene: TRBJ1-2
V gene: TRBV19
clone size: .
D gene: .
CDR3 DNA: TGTGCCAGTAGTATACTCATCGGGTTTAACTATGGCTACACCTTC
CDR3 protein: CASSILIGFNYGYTF

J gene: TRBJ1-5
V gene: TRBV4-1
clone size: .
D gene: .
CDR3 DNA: TGCGCCAGCAGCCAAGAGAGGTTTGTAGATCAGCCCCAGCATTTT
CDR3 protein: CASSQERFVDQPQHF

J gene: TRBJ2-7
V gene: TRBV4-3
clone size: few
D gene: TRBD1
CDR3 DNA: TGCGCCAGCAGCCGGGACAGGGGCTCCGAGCAGTACTTC
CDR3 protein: CASSRDRGSEQYF

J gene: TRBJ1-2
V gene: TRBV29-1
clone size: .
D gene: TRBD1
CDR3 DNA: TGCAGCGCCGGGGGCAGGGGGCCACACTATGGCTACACCTTC
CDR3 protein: CSAGGRGPHYGYTF

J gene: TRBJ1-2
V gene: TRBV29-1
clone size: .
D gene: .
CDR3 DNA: TGCAGCGTTGAAGCAGGGGCGAAGGGCTACACCTTC
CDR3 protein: CSVEAGAKGYTF

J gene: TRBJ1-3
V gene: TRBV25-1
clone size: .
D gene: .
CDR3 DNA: TGTGCCAGCAGTGAATTCAGGCGCTCTGGAAACACCATATATTTT
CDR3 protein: CASSEFRRSGNTIYF

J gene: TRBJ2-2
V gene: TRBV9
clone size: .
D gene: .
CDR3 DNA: TGTGCCAGCAGCGTAGGTATCCGAGGGAGCGCCGGGGAGCTGTTTTTT
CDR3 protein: CASSVGIRGSAGELFF

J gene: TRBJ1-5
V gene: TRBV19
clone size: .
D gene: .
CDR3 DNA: TGTGCCAGTAGTTCCAGACAGAATCAGCCCCAGCATTTT
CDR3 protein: CASSSRQNQPQHF

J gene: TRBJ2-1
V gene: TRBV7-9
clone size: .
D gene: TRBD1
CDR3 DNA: TGTGCCAGCAGCAACCGGGACAGGGACTACAATGAGCAGTTCTTC
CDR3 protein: CASSNRDRDYNEQFF

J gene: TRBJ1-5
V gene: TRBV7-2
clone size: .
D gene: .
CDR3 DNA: TGTGCCAGCAGACATGATAGCAATCAGCCCCAGCATTTT
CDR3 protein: CASRHDSNQPQHF

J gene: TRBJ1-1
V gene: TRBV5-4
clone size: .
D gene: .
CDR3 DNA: TGTGCCAGCAGCTTGATGGTGCAGGGGAACACTGAAGCTTTCTTT
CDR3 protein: CASSLMVQGNTEAFF

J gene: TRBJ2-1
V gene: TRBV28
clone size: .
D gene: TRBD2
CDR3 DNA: TGTGCCAGCAGTTGGACTAGCGGGGGTTACAATGAGCAGTTCTTC
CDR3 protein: CASSWTSGGYNEQFF

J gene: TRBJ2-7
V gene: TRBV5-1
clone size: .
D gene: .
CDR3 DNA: TGCGCCAGCAGCTTGGCCTATAGCTCCTACGAGCAGTACTTC
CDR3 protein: CASSLAYSSYEQYF

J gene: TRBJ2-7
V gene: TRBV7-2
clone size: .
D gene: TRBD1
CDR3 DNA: TGTGCCAGCAGCTTTGACAGGGCCAGCTCCTACGAGCAGTACTTC
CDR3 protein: CASSFDRASSYEQYF

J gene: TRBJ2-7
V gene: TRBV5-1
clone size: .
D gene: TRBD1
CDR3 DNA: TGCGCCAGCCGCTTGGGACAGGGTTTCTACGAGCAGTACTTC
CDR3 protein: CASRLGQGFYEQYF

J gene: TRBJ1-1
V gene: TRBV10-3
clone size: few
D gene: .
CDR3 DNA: TGTGCCATCAGGAGACAGCCTAACACTGAAGCTTTCTTT
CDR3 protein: CAIRRQPNTEAFF

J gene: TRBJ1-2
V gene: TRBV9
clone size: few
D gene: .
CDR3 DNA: TGTGCCAGCAGCGTAGCGGCGCAGGGAATGAGCTACACCTTC
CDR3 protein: CASSVAAQGMSYTF

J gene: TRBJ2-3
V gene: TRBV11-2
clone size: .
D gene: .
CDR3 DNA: TGTGCCAGCAGCCAACGGTTCGGGGGGCCGTGGGGTGATACGCAGTATTTT
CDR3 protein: CASSQRFGGPWGDTQYF

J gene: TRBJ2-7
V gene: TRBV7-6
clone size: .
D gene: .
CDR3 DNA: TGTGCCAGCAGCTTAGGTATCGGACTGACGGCCTACGAGCAGTACTTC
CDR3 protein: CASSLGIGLTAYEQYF

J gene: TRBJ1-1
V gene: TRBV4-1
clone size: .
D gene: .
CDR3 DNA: TGCGCCAGCAGCCCGGGACAGAACACTGAAGCTTTCTTT
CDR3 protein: CASSPGQNTEAFF

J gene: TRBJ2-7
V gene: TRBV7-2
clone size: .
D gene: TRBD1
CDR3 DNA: TGTGCCAGCAGCATGGGACAGGGGCAATTCTACGAGCAGTACTTC
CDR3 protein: CASSMGQGQFYEQYF

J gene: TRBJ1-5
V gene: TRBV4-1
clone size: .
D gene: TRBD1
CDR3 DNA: TGCGCCAGCAGCAAACTATCCGGGACAGGGAGCAATCAGCCCCAGCATTTT
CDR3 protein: CASSKLSGTGSNQPQHF

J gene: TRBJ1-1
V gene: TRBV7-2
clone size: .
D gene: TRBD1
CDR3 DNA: TGTGCCAGCAGCAACCGACAGGGAAACACTGAAGCTTTCTTT
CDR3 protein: CASSNRQGNTEAFF